This T cell receptor (beta chain) emerged from a study of blood T cell repertoires in COVID-19. On the study more broadly: From the United States, Italy and Spain came samples of acute and convalescent COVID-19.

Sequencing used immunoSEQ multiplex PCR; TCRdb keeps in-frame clones, though not all of them. The sample lists approximately 340,000 clones, around 83% occurring once. CDR3 size: 16 residues. Deletions cut 1 base from V and 1 base from J, with 13 bases between. CDR1 is MNHEY, CDR2 SVGAGI, per germline. This clonotype was sampled from a man aged 30-40 years with active or convalescent COVID-19. The sample comprised peripheral blood. The J gene is TRBJ1-1, the V gene TRBV6-5; possible D gene TRBD1, 5 bases. This CDR3 reads CASSYFAGRGNTEAFF. The CDR3 DNA sequence: TGTGCCAGCAGTTACTTTGCGGGGCGAGGGAACACTGAAGCTTTCTTT.